This section outlines one T cell receptor beta chain sequence together with its context. The antigen is not known. The sample belongs to a study of cytomegalovirus exposure and HLA in healthy donors. Overall study findings and caveats: Some V segments (TRBV6-2 and TRBV6-3 among them) were excluded as indistinguishable.

With 60 Vbeta and 13 Jbeta primers, the PCR was carried out. Profiled with immunoSEQ multiplex PCR; TCRdb holds only in-frame clones, not every one. The sample has about 140,000 clones, over 60% seen once; the top ten hold about 3%. V dropped 2 bases and J dropped 3 bases, with 11 bases sitting between them. CDR1 and CDR2 (germline): MNHEY, SMNVEV (reference sequence). This CDR3 has 14 amino acids. The rearrangement links TRBV27 to TRBJ2-7, with D possibly TRBD1 on 6 matching bases. The clonotype was recovered from a male donor in good health and CMV-seronegative. The sequenced material came from PBMCs. CDR3 coding DNA: TGTGCCAGCAGTTTAGGGCGAGGGGGCTACGAGCAGTACTTC. Amino acids: CASSLGRGGYEQYF.